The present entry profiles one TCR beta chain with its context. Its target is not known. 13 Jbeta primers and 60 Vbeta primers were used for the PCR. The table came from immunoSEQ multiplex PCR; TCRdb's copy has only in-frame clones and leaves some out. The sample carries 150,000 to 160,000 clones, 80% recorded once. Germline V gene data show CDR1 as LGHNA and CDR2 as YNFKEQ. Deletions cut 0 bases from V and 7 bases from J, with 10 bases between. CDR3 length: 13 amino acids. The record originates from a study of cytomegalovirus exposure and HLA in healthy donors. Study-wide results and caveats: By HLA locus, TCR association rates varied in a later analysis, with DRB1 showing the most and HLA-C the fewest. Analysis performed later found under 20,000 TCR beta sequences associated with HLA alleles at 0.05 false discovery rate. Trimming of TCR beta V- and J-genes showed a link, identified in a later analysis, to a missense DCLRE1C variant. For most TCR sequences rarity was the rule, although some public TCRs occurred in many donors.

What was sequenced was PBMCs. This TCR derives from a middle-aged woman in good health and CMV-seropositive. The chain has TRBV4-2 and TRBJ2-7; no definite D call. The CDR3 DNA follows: TGTGCCAGCAGCCAAGAAACTCTGAAAGAGCAGTACTTC. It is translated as CASSQETLKEQYF.